The next 25 T cell receptor beta chains were all read from a single sample in a study of cytomegalovirus exposure and HLA in healthy donors. A multiplex PCR was run with 60 Vbeta primers and 13 Jbeta primers. Data came from immunoSEQ multiplex PCR; TCRdb stores just in-frame clones and leaves some out. The sample has over 85,000 clones, around 85% seen once. Sample: PBMCs. Receptor source: a man under 40 in good health and CMV-seropositive.

CDR3 amino acids: CASSTGGYTEAFF. The CDR3 region has the DNA TGTGCCAGTAGTACGGGGGGCTACACTGAAGCTTTCTTT. The chain has TRBV19 and TRBJ1-1, with a possible D match to TRBD1 (6 bases). Trimming took off 4 bases at V and 3 bases at J, with 9 bases between the two ends. CDR3 size: 13 residues. Germline CDR1 LNHDA, CDR2 SQIVND (reference sequence).

The V call is TRBV25-1, the J call TRBJ1-6; the D gene is possibly TRBD1 (6 bases). The V gene lost 4 bases and the J gene lost 7 bases, with 8 bases spanning the gap. CDR3 size: 13 residues. The germline gives CDR1 MGHDK, CDR2 SYGVNS. DNA for the CDR3: TGTGCCAGCAGTGGCGGGGGCAATTCACCCCTCCACTTT. Protein product: CASSGGGNSPLHF.

This clone has just one count. This chain joins TRBV30 and TRBJ1-2; 7 bases match TRBD1. The V segment lost 7 bases and the J segment 8 bases; nucleotides outside the gene matches: 4. The CDR3 is made up of 10 amino acids. Per the germline V gene, CDR1 is GTSNPN and CDR2 is SVGIG (reference sequence). CDR3 in DNA: TGTGCCTACAGGGGTTTGGGCTACACCTTC. It specifies CAYRGLGYTF.

The J gene is TRBJ1-1, the V gene TRBV6-1, with D tentatively TRBD1 (6 bases). Germline V CDR1 and CDR2: MNHNS, SASEGT. The CDR3 is 13 residues long. Trimming pared 6 bases from V and 5 bases from J, leaving 13 bases between. CDR3 in amino acids: CASSRQVRTEAFF. CDR3 nucleotide sequence: TGTGCCAGCAGCCGACAGGTTCGGACTGAAGCTTTCTTT.

This clone was seen more than once but under ten times. The rearrangement links TRBV6-1 to TRBJ2-7, with 7 bases lining up with TRBD1. The CDR3 extends over 13 amino acids. V was pared by 5 bases and J by 10 bases, with 11 bases of the junction left unmatched. CDR1 is MNHNS and CDR2 is SASEGT in the germline V gene. CDR3 amino acids: CASSSRTGGYQYF. The CDR3 DNA follows: TGTGCCAGCAGTTCACGGACAGGAGGCTATCAGTACTTC.

This clone was detected a few times. The genes are TRBV5-1 and TRBJ1-2; D is uncertain. CDR1 and CDR2 from the germline V gene are SGHRS and YFSETQ. The CDR3 consists of 15 residues. Trimming stripped 4 bases from V and 3 bases from J, with 16 bases between. In DNA, the CDR3 is TGCGCCAGCAGCAGAGACATCGATCCTGACTATGGCTACACCTTC. It translates to CASSRDIDPDYGYTF.

The rearrangement uses TRBV2 and TRBJ1-1; 9 bases agree with TRBD1. CDR3 length: 15 residues. The V and J ends lost 6 bases and 3 bases, in that order; junction bases with no gene match: 8. The germline gives CDR1 SNHLY, CDR2 FYNNEI. The CDR3 sequence: CASRPGTGTDTEAFF. The CDR3 region has the DNA TGTGCCAGCAGGCCCGGGACAGGGACCGACACTGAAGCTTTCTTT.

This clone has only one observation. The CDR3 protein is CAISEGGWDRSSSYNSPLHF. The CDR3 bases are TGTGCCATCAGTGAGGGCGGATGGGACAGGTCAAGCTCCTATAATTCACCCCTCCACTTT. The chain uses TRBV10-3 and TRBJ1-6, with 8 bases identical to TRBD1. V shed 2 bases and J 0 bases; nucleotides not matched to a gene: 12. Germline values: CDR1 ENHRY, CDR2 SYGVKD. The CDR3 is 20 residues long.

The chain recombines TRBV7-9 with TRBJ2-1; D is uncertain. Per the germline V gene, CDR1 is SEHNR and CDR2 is FQNEAQ (reference sequence). V gave up 0 bases and J gave up 4 bases, with 7 bases separating them. The CDR3 is made up of 14 amino acids. This chain's CDR3 is CASSLAGGYNEQFF. In DNA form, the CDR3 reads TGTGCCAGCAGCTTAGCAGGCGGTTACAATGAGCAGTTCTTC. The variable domain in full, with the rest retrieved from reference TRBV7-9 and TRBJ2-1, is DTGVSQNPRHKITKRGQNVTFRCDPISEHNRLYWYRQTLGQGPEFLTYFQNEAQLEKSRLLSDRFSAERPKGSFSTLEIQRTEQGDSAMYLCASSLAGGYNEQFFGPGTRLTVL.

This clone was counted only a few times. This CDR3 is CASSLAGGEGEKLFF. The CDR3 coding sequence is TGCGCCAGCAGCTTGGCCGGCGGGGAAGGTGAAAAACTGTTTTTT. This sequence joins TRBV5-1 and TRBJ1-4; D gene uncertain. There are 15 residues in the CDR3. Germline values: CDR1 SGHRS, CDR2 YFSETQ. The ends were cut back, 0 bases at V and 7 bases at J, with 13 bases in the middle.

This chain links TRBV27 with TRBJ2-7; TRBD1 is a possible D gene (6 bases). The length of the CDR3 is 12 residues. The V and J ends lost 6 bases and 4 bases respectively, with 10 bases between them. The germline gives CDR1 MNHEY, CDR2 SMNVEV (reference sequence). The CDR3 coding sequence is TGTGCCAGCAGCTCCACAGGGTACGAGCAGTACTTC. As protein: CASSSTGYEQYF.

The chain carries TRBV25-1 and TRBJ2-7; 13 nucleotides agree with TRBD2. Germline V gene data show CDR1 as MGHDK and CDR2 as SYGVNS. Germline trimming cut 6 bases from V and 5 bases from J; bases unmatched to any gene: 10. The CDR3 consists of 16 residues. CDR3 sequence: CASSGLAGELSNEQYF. The CDR3 DNA is TGTGCCAGCAGCGGACTAGCGGGGGAGCTCAGCAACGAGCAGTACTTC.

This chain uses TRBV18 with TRBJ2-7; TRBD1 is a possible D gene (6 bases). CDR3 length equals 13 residues. V gave up 3 bases and J gave up 3 bases, with 9 bases separating them. Germline lookup yields CDR1 KGHSH and CDR2 LQKENI. CDR3 coding DNA: TGTGCCAGCTCACCGGGGGACAACTACGAGCAGTACTTC. Encoded protein: CASSPGDNYEQYF. Full variable domain (rest looked up from reference TRBV18 and TRBJ2-7): NAGVMQNPRHLVRRRGQEARLRCSPMKGHSHVYWYRQLPEEGLKFMVYLQKENIIDESGMPKERFSAEFPKEGPSILRIQQVVRGDSAAYFCASSPGDNYEQYFGPGTRLTVT.

The chain joins TRBV27 to TRBJ1-6; D is uncertain. Germline V CDR1 and CDR2: MNHEY, SMNVEV (reference sequence). The CDR3 extends over 13 amino acids. Trimming removed 5 bases at V and 9 bases at J, with 11 bases between. CDR3 amino acids: CASSVRLGSPLHF. CDR3 DNA: TGTGCCAGCAGTGTTCGACTGGGTTCACCCCTCCACTTT.

J is TRBJ1-1 and V is TRBV19, with 9 bases matching TRBD1. The ends lost 0 bases at V and 4 bases at J; junction bases unmatched: 0. The CDR3 extends over 14 amino acids. Germline CDR1 reads LNHDA; CDR2 reads SQIVND (reference sequence). The CDR3 nucleotides read TGTGCCAGTAGTATAGAGACAGGGGGCACTGAAGCTTTCTTT. Amino acid sequence: CASSIETGGTEAFF.

V usage is TRBV19 and J usage is TRBJ1-5, with 9 bases aligning to TRBD1. Unmatched junction bases numbered 3, after V lost 6 bases and J lost 3 bases. The CDR3 sequence is 14 residues long. Germline assignment: CDR1 LNHDA and CDR2 SQIVND (reference sequence). CDR3 DNA: TGTGCCAGTAGACGGACAGGGGACAATCAGCCCCAGCATTTT. Its translation is CASRRTGDNQPQHF.

This clone appeared a few times. This chain connects TRBV5-6 to TRBJ1-1; D is perhaps TRBD1 (5 bases). This CDR3 spans 13 amino acids. The germline V gene has CDR1 SGHDT and CDR2 YYEEEE. Trimming took off 5 bases at V and 5 bases at J, with 13 bases between the two ends. As DNA, the CDR3 is TGTGCCAGCAGAGCTTTAGGGACTACTGAAGCTTTCTTT. This translates into CASRALGTTEAFF.

The chain links TRBV28 to TRBJ2-7, with D perhaps TRBD1 (6 bases). The CDR3 spans 14 residues. Germline V gene data show CDR1 as MDHEN and CDR2 as SYDVKM. V dropped 6 bases and J dropped 3 bases, with 15 bases sitting between them. CDR3 nucleotides: TGTGCCAGCAGAAGGGACACGATAATCTACGAGCAGTACTTC. This gives the protein CASRRDTIIYEQYF.

The chain combines TRBV10-3 with TRBJ1-6; no reliable D call. The CDR3 runs to 14 residues. Trimming took off 8 bases at V and 8 bases at J, with 16 bases between the two ends. Germline V gene data show CDR1 as ENHRY and CDR2 as SYGVKD. The CDR3 sequence: CAIREQEVDSPLHF. CDR3 nucleotides: TGTGCCATCCGGGAGCAGGAGGTAGATTCACCCCTCCACTTT.

This clone was recorded only once. V usage is TRBV5-1 and J usage is TRBJ2-7; TRBD1 agrees at 7 bases. The germline V gene encodes CDR1 SGHRS and CDR2 YFSETQ. V dropped 0 bases and J dropped 0; count of bases not matched to a gene: 6. The CDR3 contains 16 residues. For the CDR3, the DNA is TGCGCCAGCAGCTTGGAGGTGACAGGGATCTCCTACGAGCAGTACTTC. Amino acids: CASSLEVTGISYEQYF.

J is TRBJ2-3 and V is TRBV10-3, with 16 positions matching TRBD2. V lost 7 bases, J lost 6 bases, and 7 bases stayed unmatched. The CDR3 consists of 16 residues. Germline V CDR1 and CDR2: ENHRY, SYGVKD. The CDR3 nucleotides are TGTGCCATCACCAGGGGACTAGCGGGGGGGGCCGATACGCAGTATTTT. Translating gives CAITRGLAGGADTQYF.

Note on this clone: In the same sample, other DNA sequences code for this CDR3. V is TRBV18 and J is TRBJ2-5; the D gene is possibly TRBD1 (6 bases). V dropped 3 bases and J dropped 2 bases, with 10 bases sitting between them. The V gene's germline CDR1 is KGHSH and CDR2 LQKENI. The CDR3 totals 14 residues. For the CDR3, the DNA is TGTGCCAGCTCACCCCGGACAGCTCAAGAGACCCAGTACTTC. This translates into CASSPRTAQETQYF.

A remark on this clone: The junction does not match germline at one end; this may be a read error. The chain employs TRBV4-1 and TRBJ1-5; the D gene is possibly TRBD1 (5 bases). The CDR3 is 13 residues long. Germline V lookup: CDR1 MGHRA, CDR2 YSYEKL. The CDR3 here is CASSQDLGGAQHF. CDR3 DNA: TGTGCCAGCAGCCAAGACTTGGGGGGAGCCCAGCATTTT.

The chain links TRBV7-2 to TRBJ2-3; a weak D match, TRBD1 (6 bases). The V end was cut by 1 base, the J end by 6 bases, with 14 bases between. Germline V gives CDR1 SGHTA, CDR2 FQGNSA. This CDR3 has 15 residues. CDR3 region: CASSLGSGAGDTQYF. The CDR3 region has the DNA TGTGCCAGCAGCTTAGGATCAGGGGCCGGGGATACGCAGTATTTT.

CDR3 in DNA: TGTGCCAGCTCACCAGTTCCGACTGTTTTATCGGCAGCCCAAGAGACCCAGTACTTC. It specifies CASSPVPTVLSAAQETQYF. This sequence joins TRBV18 and TRBJ2-5; D ambiguous. This CDR3 is built from 19 residues. V lost 2 bases and J 1 base, leaving 23 bases between the germline ends. CDR1 and CDR2 (germline): KGHSH, LQKENI.